This entry is about one T cell receptor beta chain. The antigen remains unidentified. The ends were cut back, 5 bases at V and 6 bases at J, with 12 bases in the middle. The germline CDR1 and CDR2 sequences are GTSNPN and SVGIG (reference sequence). The CDR3 sequence is 12 residues long. The entry originates in a study of shared clonotypes between healthy human individuals. Study conclusions and caveats: Apart from blood, nothing was sampled; tissue repertoires likely differ. Sequencing depth was expected to influence donor clonotype sharing.

HIV-negative, healthy adults without recent acute infections or vaccinations were the donors. Ten immunoSEQ deep assay plates held the unsorted PBMC DNA. Only in-frame clones appear in the TCRdb table, and some are missing; sequencing was by immunoSEQ multiplex PCR. In the table there are approximately 470,000 clones, approximately 82% of which are singletons. Sequencing was performed on PBMCs. The V and J genes are TRBV30 and TRBJ2-3; TRBD2 is a possible D gene (5 bases). This receptor was taken from a woman aged 40-49 years in good health. Some clones in this sample may be carry-over from other donors' samples. The chain's CDR3 is CAWGLLGDTQYF. The CDR3 coding sequence is TGTGCCTGGGGACTCCTAGGTGATACGCAGTATTTT.